These 12 T cell receptor beta chains were sequenced from one sample in a study of OX40 agonist ivuxolimab in advanced cancers. Produced via immunoSEQ multiplex PCR; TCRdb's table is partial and in-frame only. The sample lists 40,000 to 65,000 clones; almost 85% were seen once. The specimen comprised CD4+ or CD8+ T cells sorted from blood, sampled in a trial of the OX40 agonist ivuxolimab. The receptor source for this set is an adult with an advanced solid tumor such as melanoma, head and neck, liver or kidney cancer.

This clone has more than one count but fewer than ten. The chain recombines TRBV19 with TRBJ1-5; D is uncertain. Deletions cut 6 bases from V and 0 bases from J, with 12 bases between. The germline V gene encodes CDR1 LNHDA and CDR2 SQIVND (reference sequence). This CDR3 contains 15 residues. CDR3 bases: TGTGCCAGTAGCATGGGCCTGTATAGCAATCAGCCCCAGCATTTT. It codes for CASSMGLYSNQPQHF.

This chain links TRBV2 with TRBJ2-3; 8 nucleotides line up with TRBD2. J lost 4 bases, V lost 3 bases, and 3 bases had no gene match. The CDR3 spans 14 residues. Germline V gene lookup returns CDR1 SNHLY and CDR2 FYNNEI. Written as DNA, the CDR3 is TGTGCCAGCAGTGATACTAGCGGTTCAGATACGCAGTATTTT. Protein sequence: CASSDTSGSDTQYF.

This clone showed up just a few times. V gene TRBV27 combines with J gene TRBJ1-1, with D possibly being TRBD1 (5 bases). The CDR3 is 13 residues long. V dropped 9 bases and J dropped 1 base, with 12 bases sitting between them. Germline assignment: CDR1 MNHEY and CDR2 SMNVEV (reference sequence). DNA of the CDR3: TGTGCCAGGATCCGGGGACCGAACACTGAAGCTTTCTTT. Amino acids: CARIRGPNTEAFF.

CDR3 DNA: TGTGCCAGCAGCCCCATCGCAGAGAGGCGCGAGCAGTACTTC. It is translated as CASSPIAERREQYF. This chain links TRBV7-2 with TRBJ2-7; no clear D gene. There are 14 residues in the CDR3. The germline gives CDR1 SGHTA, CDR2 FQGNSA. V dropped 5 bases and J dropped 6 bases, with 17 bases sitting between them.

J is TRBJ2-3 and V is TRBV7-9; D not certain. The CDR3 length is 13 residues. The germline V and J ends were trimmed by 1 base and 3 bases, with 5 bases remaining between them. The V gene's germline CDR1 is SEHNR and CDR2 FQNEAQ (reference sequence). The CDR3 reads CASSLDKTDTQYF. The CDR3, as DNA: TGTGCCAGCAGCTTAGACAAGACAGATACGCAGTATTTT.

Points on this clone: A read error may account for a junction end that differs from germline. The V gene is TRBV6-1, the J gene TRBJ2-1; D perhaps matches TRBD2 (5 bases). CDR3 length: 11 residues. Per germline, CDR1 MNHNS and CDR2 SASEGT. This chain's CDR3 is CASREDRRGFF. In nucleotides, the CDR3 is TGTGCCAGCAGGGAAGACCGACGGGGGTTCTTC.

The V and J genes are TRBV11-3 and TRBJ1-3; D unclear. Germline loops: CDR1 SGHNT, CDR2 YENEEA. The germline V and J ends were trimmed by 4 bases and 4 bases, with 14 bases remaining between them. The CDR3 is made up of 15 amino acids. CDR3 in amino acids: CASSSQRSQGNTIYF. The CDR3 DNA sequence: TGTGCCAGCAGCTCTCAACGTAGCCAAGGAAACACCATATATTTT.

The genes are TRBV11-1 and TRBJ1-6; D not resolved. The CDR3 runs to 16 residues. CDR1 and CDR2 from the germline V gene are SGHAT and FQDESV (reference sequence). V was shortened by 8 bases and J by 7 bases, with 21 bases between the two germline ends. This chain's CDR3 is CASSLQPPGGNSPLHF. DNA of the CDR3: TGTGCCAGCTCTTTGCAGCCACCCGGAGGGAATTCACCCCTCCACTTT.

The chain employs TRBV28 and TRBJ1-1; D gene uncertain. The germline CDR1 and CDR2 sequences are MDHEN and SYDVKM. The V end lost 3 bases, the J end lost 8 bases, and 7 bases lay between the germline ends. The length of the CDR3 is 11 residues. The CDR3 spells CASSFGQEAFF. In DNA form, the CDR3 reads TGTGCCAGCAGTTTTGGTCAGGAAGCTTTCTTT. The full variable domain, in which reference TRBV28 and TRBJ1-1 provide the parts outside the CDR3, is DVKVTQSSRYLVKRTGEKVFLECVQDMDHENMFWYRQDPGLGLRLIYFSYDVKMKEKGDIPEGYSVSREKKERFSLILESASTNQTSMYLCASSFGQEAFFGQGTRLTVV.

This rearrangement joins TRBV18 to TRBJ2-4; TRBD1 matches 7 bases. The V segment lost 5 bases and the J segment 9 bases; nucleotides outside the gene matches: 4. In germline, CDR1 is KGHSH, CDR2 LQKENI. The CDR3 consists of 12 residues. The CDR3, as DNA: TGTGCCAGCTCAACAGGGGATGGCATTCAGTACTTC. It translates to CASSTGDGIQYF.

The V call is TRBV30, the J call TRBJ2-7, with D possibly matching TRBD2 (5 bases). From germline, CDR1 is GTSNPN and CDR2 SVGIG (reference sequence). This CDR3 comprises 13 residues. Trimming pared 8 bases from V and 3 bases from J, leaving 17 bases between. CDR3 DNA sequence: TGTGCCCTGGAGAGACGGGGAGTCTACGAGCAGTACTTC. It codes for CALERRGVYEQYF.

V gene TRBV7-2 combines with J gene TRBJ2-5; 9 bases agree with TRBD2. Losses at the gene ends were 5 bases for V and 2 bases for J; bases not matched to a gene: 12. CDR1 is SGHTA, CDR2 FQGNSA, per germline. This CDR3 is 17 amino acids long. The CDR3 DNA reads as TGTGCCAGCAGCGGTAAAGCCGGGACTAGCATACAAGAGACCCAGTACTTC. Protein product: CASSGKAGTSIQETQYF. The full variable domain, in which reference TRBV7-2 and TRBJ2-5 provide the parts outside the CDR3, is GAGVSQSPSNKVTEKGKDVELRCDPISGHTALYWYRQSLGQGLEFLIYFQGNSAPDKSGLPSDRFSAERTGGSVSTLTIQRTQQEDSAVYLCASSGKAGTSIQETQYFGPGTRLLVL.